The present T cell receptor beta chain was sequenced within a study of read filtering for tumor transcriptome and immune sequencing. About the research overall: By R-ISS, stages I, II and III held approximately 8, 17 and 7 patients. After DNase treatment, RNA was made into whole-transcriptome libraries. General observations from the study: IR-seq and RNA-seq agreed better without single-read clonotypes.

This clonotype was counted ten times or more. Its antigen is still unknown. Molecular barcoded adaptors covering alpha/delta and beta/gamma chains were used on roughly 400 ng RNA. TCRdb itself ran the reads through MiXCR, one entry per CDR3 protein. Of 15,000 to 20,000 distinct CDR3 sequences in the sample, over 20% were seen once. Germline CDR1 and CDR2: SEHNR and FQNEAQ (reference sequence). This CDR3 is 15 amino acids long. V lost 10 bases and J lost 3; bases outside the gene matches: 10. The origin of this receptor is a donor at least 40 years old with multiple myeloma. V is TRBV7-9 and J is TRBJ2-1, with TRBD2 matching over 9 bases. Sequencing was done on a sample of a population of CD138-negative cells sorted from bone marrow. The DNA of the CDR3 is TGTGCCATCCAAGGGGCGGGAGGGTTCTACAATGAGCAGTTCTTC. Protein: CAIQGAGGFYNEQFF.